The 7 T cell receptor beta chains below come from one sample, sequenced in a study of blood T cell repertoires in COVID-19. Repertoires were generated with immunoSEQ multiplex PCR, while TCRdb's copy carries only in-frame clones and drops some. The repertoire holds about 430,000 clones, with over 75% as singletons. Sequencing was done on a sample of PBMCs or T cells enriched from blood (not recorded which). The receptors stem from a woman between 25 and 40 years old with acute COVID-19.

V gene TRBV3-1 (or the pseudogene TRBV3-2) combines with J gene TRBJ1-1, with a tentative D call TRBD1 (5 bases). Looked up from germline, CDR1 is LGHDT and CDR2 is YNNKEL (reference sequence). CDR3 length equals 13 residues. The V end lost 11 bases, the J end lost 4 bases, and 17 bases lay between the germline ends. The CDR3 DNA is TGTGCCTGCCGACCGGGGGGGGGCACTGAAGCTTTCTTT. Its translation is CACRPGGGTEAFF.

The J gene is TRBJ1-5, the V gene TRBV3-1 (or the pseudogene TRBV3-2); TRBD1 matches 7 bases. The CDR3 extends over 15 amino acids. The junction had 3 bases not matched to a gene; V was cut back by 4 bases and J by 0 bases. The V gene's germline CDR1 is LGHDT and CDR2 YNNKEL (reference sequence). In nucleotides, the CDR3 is TGTGCCAGCAGCCGTCGGACAGGTAGCAATCAGCCCCAGCATTTT. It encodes CASSRRTGSNQPQHF.

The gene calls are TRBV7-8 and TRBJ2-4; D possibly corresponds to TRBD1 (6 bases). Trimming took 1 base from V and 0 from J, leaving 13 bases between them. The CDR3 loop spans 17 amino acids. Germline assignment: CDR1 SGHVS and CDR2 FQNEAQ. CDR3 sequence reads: CASSLVGQQLAKNIQYF. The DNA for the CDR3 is TGTGCCAGCAGCTTAGTCGGACAGCAACTAGCCAAAAACATTCAGTACTTC. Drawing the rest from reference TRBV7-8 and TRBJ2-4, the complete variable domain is GAGVSQSPRYKVAKRGQDVALRCDPISGHVSLFWYQQALGQGPEFLTYFQNEAQLDKSGLPSDRFFAERPEGSVSTLKIQRTQQEDSAVYLCASSLVGQQLAKNIQYFGAGTRLSVL.

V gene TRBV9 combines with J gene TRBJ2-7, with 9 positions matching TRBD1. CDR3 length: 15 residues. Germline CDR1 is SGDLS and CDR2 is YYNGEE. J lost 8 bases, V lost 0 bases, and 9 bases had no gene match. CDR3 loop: CASSVEGTGPLQQYF. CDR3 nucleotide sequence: TGTGCCAGCAGCGTAGAGGGGACAGGGCCGTTGCAGCAGTACTTC.

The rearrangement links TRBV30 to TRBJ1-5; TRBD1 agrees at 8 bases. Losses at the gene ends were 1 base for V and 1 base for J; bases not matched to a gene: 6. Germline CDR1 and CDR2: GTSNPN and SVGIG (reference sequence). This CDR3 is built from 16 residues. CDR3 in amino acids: CAWSAGQGKSNQPQHF. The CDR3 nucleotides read TGTGCCTGGAGTGCCGGACAGGGCAAGAGCAATCAGCCCCAGCATTTT.

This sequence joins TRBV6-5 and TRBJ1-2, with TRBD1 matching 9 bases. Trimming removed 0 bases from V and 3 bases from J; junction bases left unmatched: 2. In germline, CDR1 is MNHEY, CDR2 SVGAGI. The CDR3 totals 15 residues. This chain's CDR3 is CASSYSTGGDYGYTF. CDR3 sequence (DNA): TGTGCCAGCAGTTACTCGACAGGGGGAGACTATGGCTACACCTTC.

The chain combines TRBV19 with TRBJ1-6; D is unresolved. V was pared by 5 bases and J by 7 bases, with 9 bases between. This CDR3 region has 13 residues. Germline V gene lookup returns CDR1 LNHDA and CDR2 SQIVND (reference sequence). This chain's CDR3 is CASSGSFNSPLHF. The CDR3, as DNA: TGTGCCAGTAGTGGCAGTTTCAATTCACCCCTCCACTTT.